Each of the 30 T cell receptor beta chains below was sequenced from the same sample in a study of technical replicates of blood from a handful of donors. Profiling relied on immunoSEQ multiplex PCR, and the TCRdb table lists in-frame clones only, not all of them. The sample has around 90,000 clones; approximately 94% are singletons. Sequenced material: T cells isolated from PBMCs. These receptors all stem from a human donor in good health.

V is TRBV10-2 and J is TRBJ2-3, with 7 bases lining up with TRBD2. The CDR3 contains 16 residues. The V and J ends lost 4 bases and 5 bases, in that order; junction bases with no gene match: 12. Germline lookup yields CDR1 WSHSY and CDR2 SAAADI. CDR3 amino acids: CASSGLALLGEDTQYF. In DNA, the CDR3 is TGCGCCAGCAGTGGACTAGCCCTCCTGGGGGAAGATACGCAGTATTTT.

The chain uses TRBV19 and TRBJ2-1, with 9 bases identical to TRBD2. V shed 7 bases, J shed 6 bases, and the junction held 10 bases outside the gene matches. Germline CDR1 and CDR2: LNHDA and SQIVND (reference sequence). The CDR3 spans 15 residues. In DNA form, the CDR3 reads TGTGCCAGTACCCTATCGCGGGGGGGCCTCAATGAGCAGTTCTTC. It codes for CASTLSRGGLNEQFF.

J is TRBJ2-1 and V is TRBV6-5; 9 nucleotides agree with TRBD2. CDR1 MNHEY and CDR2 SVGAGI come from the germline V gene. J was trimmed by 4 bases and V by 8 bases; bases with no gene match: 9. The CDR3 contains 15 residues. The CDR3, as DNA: TGTGCCAGCCGAGCTATAGCGGGGGCTTACAATGAGCAGTTCTTC. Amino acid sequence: CASRAIAGAYNEQFF.

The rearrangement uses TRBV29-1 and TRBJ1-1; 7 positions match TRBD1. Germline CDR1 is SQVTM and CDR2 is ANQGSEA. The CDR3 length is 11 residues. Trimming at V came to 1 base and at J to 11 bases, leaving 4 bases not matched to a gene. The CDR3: CSVEGQGWAFF. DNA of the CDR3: TGCAGCGTTGAAGGACAGGGATGGGCTTTCTTT.

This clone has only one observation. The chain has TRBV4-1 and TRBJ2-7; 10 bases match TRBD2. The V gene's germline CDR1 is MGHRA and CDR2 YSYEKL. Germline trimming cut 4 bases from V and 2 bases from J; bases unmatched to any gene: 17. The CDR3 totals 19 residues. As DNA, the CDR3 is TGCGCCAGCAGCCGCCTCGGGCTAGCGGGAGAAAGGGGCGCCTACGAGCAGTACTTC. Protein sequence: CASSRLGLAGERGAYEQYF.

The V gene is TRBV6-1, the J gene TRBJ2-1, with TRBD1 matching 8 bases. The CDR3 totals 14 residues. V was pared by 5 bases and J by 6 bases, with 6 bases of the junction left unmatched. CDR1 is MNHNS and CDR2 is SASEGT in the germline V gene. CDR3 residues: CASSFRDRFNEQFF. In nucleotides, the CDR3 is TGTGCCAGCAGTTTCCGGGACAGGTTCAATGAGCAGTTCTTC.

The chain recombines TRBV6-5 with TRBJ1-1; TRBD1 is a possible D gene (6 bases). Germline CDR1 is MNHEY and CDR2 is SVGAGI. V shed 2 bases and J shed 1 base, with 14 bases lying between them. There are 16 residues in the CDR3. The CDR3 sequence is CASSYTSGVPNTEAFF. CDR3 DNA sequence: TGTGCCAGCAGTTACACATCAGGGGTTCCGAACACTGAAGCTTTCTTT.

The CDR3 sequence: CASSDEGQGMYANTGELFF. As DNA, the CDR3 is TGTGCCAGCAGCGATGAGGGACAGGGAATGTACGCGAACACCGGGGAGCTGTTTTTT. The V call is TRBV7-6, the J call TRBJ2-2, with TRBD1 matching over 9 bases. J lost 0 bases, V lost 5 bases, and 13 bases had no gene match. The CDR3 sequence is 19 residues long. Germline CDR1 SGHVS, CDR2 FNYEAQ.

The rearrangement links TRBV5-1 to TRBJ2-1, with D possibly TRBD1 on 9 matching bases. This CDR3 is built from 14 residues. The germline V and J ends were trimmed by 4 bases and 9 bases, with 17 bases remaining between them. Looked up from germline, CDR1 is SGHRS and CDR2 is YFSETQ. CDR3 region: CASSRDRAGGEQFF. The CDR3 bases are TGCGCCAGCAGCAGGGACAGGGCGGGAGGTGAGCAGTTCTTC.

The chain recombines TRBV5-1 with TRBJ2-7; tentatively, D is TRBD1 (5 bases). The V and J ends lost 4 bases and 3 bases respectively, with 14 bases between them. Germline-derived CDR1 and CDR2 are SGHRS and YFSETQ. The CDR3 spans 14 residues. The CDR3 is CASSVGARDYEQYF. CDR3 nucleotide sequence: TGCGCCAGCAGCGTTGGGGCGAGAGACTACGAGCAGTACTTC.

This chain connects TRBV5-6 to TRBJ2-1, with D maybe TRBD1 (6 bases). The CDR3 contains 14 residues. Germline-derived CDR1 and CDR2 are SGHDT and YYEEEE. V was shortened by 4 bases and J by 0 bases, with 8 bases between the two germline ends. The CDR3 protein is CASSPRGSYNEQFF. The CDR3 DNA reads TGTGCCAGCAGCCCCAGGGGCTCCTACAATGAGCAGTTCTTC.

CDR3 DNA: TGTGCCAGCTCACCACCTAGGGCGCGGCGGGAGAGTTACACCGGGGAGCTGTTTTTT. Translated, it gives CASSPPRARRESYTGELFF. The chain has TRBV18 and TRBJ2-2, with 7 bases matching TRBD2. CDR3 length equals 19 residues. Germline CDR1 KGHSH, CDR2 LQKENI. V gave up 0 bases and J gave up 3 bases; unmatched junction bases: 13.

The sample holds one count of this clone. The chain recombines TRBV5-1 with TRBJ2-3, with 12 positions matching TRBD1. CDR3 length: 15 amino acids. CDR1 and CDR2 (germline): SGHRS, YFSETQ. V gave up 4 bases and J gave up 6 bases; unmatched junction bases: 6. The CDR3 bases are TGCGCCAGCAGCCCGGGACAGGGGGCGCCTGATACGCAGTATTTT. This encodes CASSPGQGAPDTQYF.

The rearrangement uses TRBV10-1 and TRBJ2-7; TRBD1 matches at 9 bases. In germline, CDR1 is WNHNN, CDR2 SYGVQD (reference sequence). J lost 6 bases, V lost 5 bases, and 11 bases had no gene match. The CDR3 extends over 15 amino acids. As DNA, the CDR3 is TGCGCCAGCAGTACGACCGGGACAGGGCTCGGCGAGCAGTACTTC. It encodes CASSTTGTGLGEQYF.

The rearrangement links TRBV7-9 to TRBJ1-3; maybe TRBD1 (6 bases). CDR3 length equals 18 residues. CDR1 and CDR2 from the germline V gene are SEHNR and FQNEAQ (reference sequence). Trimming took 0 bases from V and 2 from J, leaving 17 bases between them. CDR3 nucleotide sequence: TGTGCCAGCAGCTTAGCAGGGGGTGTTAAACGGGCTGGAAACACCATATATTTT. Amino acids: CASSLAGGVKRAGNTIYF. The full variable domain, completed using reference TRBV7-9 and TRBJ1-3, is DTGVSQNPRHKITKRGQNVTFRCDPISEHNRLYWYRQTLGQGPEFLTYFQNEAQLEKSRLLSDRFSAERPKGSFSTLEIQRTEQGDSAMYLCASSLAGGVKRAGNTIYFGEGSWLTVV.

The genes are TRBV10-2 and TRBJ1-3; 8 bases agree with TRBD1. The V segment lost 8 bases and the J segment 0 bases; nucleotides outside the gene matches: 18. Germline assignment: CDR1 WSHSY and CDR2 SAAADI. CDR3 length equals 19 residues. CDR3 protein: CASGTSLGQAEFSGNTIYF. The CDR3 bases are TGCGCCAGCGGAACTTCCCTGGGACAGGCGGAATTCTCTGGAAACACCATATATTTT.

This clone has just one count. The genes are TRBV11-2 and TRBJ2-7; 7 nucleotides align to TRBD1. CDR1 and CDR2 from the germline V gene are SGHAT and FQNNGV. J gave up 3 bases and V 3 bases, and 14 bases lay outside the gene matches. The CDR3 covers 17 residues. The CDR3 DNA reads TGTGCCAGCAGCTTTAGTGGCACCGAGACAGGGTTCTACGAGCAGTACTTC. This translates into CASSFSGTETGFYEQYF.

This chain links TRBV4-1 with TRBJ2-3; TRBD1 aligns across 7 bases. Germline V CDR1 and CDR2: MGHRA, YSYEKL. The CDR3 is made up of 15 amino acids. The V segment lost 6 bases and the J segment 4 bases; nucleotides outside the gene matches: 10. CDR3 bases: TGCGCCAGCAGGAAGTGGGACAGCGGCGCAGATACGCAGTATTTT. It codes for CASRKWDSGADTQYF.

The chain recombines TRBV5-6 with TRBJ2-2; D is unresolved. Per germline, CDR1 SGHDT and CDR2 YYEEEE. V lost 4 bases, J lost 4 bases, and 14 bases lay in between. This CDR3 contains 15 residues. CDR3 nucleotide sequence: TGTGCCAGCAGCCCCCGTCTTCAGCGCACCGGGGAGCTGTTTTTT. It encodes CASSPRLQRTGELFF. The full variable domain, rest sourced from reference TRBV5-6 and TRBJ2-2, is DAGVTQSPTHLIKTRGQQVTLRCSPKSGHDTVSWYQQALGQGPQFIFQYYEEEERQRGNFPDRFSGHQFPNYSSELNVNALLLGDSALYLCASSPRLQRTGELFFGEGSRLTVL.

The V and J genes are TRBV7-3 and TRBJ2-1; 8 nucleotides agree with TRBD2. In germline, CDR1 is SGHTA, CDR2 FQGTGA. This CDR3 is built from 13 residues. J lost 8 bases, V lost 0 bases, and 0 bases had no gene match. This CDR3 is CASSLTSGDEQFF. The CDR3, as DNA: TGTGCCAGCAGCTTAACTAGCGGGGATGAGCAGTTCTTC.

CDR3 residues: CASSLVQSTEAFF. CDR3 DNA sequence: TGCGCCAGCAGCTTGGTACAAAGCACTGAAGCTTTCTTT. The rearrangement joins TRBV5-1 to TRBJ1-1; D unclear. Germline V gene sequence: CDR1 SGHRS, CDR2 YFSETQ. The CDR3 loop spans 13 amino acids. The V end was cut by 0 bases, the J end by 4 bases, with 7 bases between.

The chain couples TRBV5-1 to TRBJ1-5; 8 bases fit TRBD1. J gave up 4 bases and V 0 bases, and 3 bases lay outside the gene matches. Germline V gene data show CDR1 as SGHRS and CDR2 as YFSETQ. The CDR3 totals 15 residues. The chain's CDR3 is CASSLGTGQNQPQHF. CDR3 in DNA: TGCGCCAGCAGCTTGGGGACAGGGCAGAATCAGCCCCAGCATTTT.

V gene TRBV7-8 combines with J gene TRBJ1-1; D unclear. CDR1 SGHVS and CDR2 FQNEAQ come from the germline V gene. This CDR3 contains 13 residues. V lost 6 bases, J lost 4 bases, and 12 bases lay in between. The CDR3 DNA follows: TGTGCCAGCAGTTTCGGGTTGGCCACTGAAGCTTTCTTT. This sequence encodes CASSFGLATEAFF.

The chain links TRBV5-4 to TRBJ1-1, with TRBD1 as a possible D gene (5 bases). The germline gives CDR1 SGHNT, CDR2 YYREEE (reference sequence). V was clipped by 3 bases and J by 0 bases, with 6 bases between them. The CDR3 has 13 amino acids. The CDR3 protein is CASSSRVNTEAFF. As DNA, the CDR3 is TGTGCCAGCAGCTCCAGGGTGAACACTGAAGCTTTCTTT. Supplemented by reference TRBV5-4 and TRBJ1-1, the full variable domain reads ETGVTQSPTHLIKTRGQQVTLRCSSQSGHNTVSWYQQALGQGPQFIFQYYREEENGRGNFPPRFSGLQFPNYSSELNVNALELDDSALYLCASSSRVNTEAFFGQGTRLTVV.

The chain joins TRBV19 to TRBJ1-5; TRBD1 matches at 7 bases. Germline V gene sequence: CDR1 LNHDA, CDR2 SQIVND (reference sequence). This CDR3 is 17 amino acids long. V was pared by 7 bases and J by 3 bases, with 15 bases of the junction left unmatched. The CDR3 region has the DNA TGTGCCAGTACCCTCCTCGCGACAGGGCCCAACAATCAGCCCCAGCATTTT. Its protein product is CASTLLATGPNNQPQHF.

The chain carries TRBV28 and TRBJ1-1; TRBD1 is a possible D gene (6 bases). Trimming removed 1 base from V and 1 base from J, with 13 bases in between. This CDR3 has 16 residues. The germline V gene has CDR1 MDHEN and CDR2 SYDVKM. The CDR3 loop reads CASSLYPDRSNTEAFF. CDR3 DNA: TGTGCCAGCAGTTTATATCCGGACAGATCGAACACTGAAGCTTTCTTT.

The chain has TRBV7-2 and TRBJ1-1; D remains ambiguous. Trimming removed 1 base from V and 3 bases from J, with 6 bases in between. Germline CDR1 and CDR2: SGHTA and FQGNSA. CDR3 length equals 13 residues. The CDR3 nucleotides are TGTGCCAGCAGCTTAGAGAGAGACACTGAAGCTTTCTTT. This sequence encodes CASSLERDTEAFF.

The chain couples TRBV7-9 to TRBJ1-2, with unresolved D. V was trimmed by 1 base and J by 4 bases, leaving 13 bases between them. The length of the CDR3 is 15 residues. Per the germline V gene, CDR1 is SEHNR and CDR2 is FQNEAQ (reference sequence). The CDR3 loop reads CASSLVDGRAYGYTF. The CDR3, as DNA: TGTGCCAGCAGCTTAGTTGACGGGAGAGCCTATGGCTACACCTTC.

The CDR3 spells CASSNRTGFGNQPQHF. For the CDR3, the DNA is TGTGCCAGCAGCAACCGGACAGGGTTTGGAAATCAGCCCCAGCATTTT. The chain links TRBV7-8 to TRBJ1-5; 8 positions match TRBD1. The CDR3 has 16 residues. The junction had 10 bases not matched to a gene; V was cut back by 5 bases and J by 4 bases. CDR1 is SGHVS, CDR2 FQNEAQ, per germline.

The CDR3 protein is CASSRTGTSDIQYF. DNA for the CDR3: TGTGCCAGCAGCCGCACCGGGACTAGCGACATTCAGTACTTC. The chain is built from TRBV14 and TRBJ2-4, with 10 nucleotides matching TRBD2. The CDR3 runs to 14 residues. Germline V gene sequence: CDR1 SGHDN, CDR2 FVKESK. The V gene end was trimmed by 4 bases and the J gene end by 8 bases; junction bases not matched to a gene: 5.